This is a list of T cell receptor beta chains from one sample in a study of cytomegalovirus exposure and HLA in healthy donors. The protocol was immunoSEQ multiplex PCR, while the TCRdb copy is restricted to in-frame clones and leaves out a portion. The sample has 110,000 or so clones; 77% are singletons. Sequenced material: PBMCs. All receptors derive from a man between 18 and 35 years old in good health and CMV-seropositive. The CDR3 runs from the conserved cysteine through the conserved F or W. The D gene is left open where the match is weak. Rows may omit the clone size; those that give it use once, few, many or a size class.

DNA: TGTGCCACCATAACGGGGGGGCCCTACGAGCAGTACTTC; CDR3: CATITGGPYEQYF; D: TRBD2; size: NA; V: TRBV2; J: TRBJ2-7
DNA: TGTGCCAGCAGTTTAGGACAGGGGGCGCAGGGCTATGGCTACACCTTC; CDR3: CASSLGQGAQGYGYTF; D: TRBD1; size: NA; V: TRBV6-5; J: TRBJ1-2
DNA: TGTGCCAGCAGCGTAGGTTTAGGGGGCGGCTACACCTTC; CDR3: CASSVGLGGGYTF; D: TRBD1; size: NA; V: TRBV9; J: TRBJ1-2
DNA: TGTGCCAGCAGCTCGAGGGGCAGGGGGAATGAAAAACTGTTTTTT; CDR3: CASSSRGRGNEKLFF; D: TRBD1; size: few; V: TRBV11-2; J: TRBJ1-4
DNA: TGTGCCAGCAGCTTGGCGACAGGCCCTAATTCACCCCTCCACTTT; CDR3: CASSLATGPNSPLHF; D: NA; size: NA; V: TRBV5-8; J: TRBJ1-6
DNA: TGTGCCAGCAGCACCCCCTTGGGAGAACACTATGGCTACACCTTC; CDR3: CASSTPLGEHYGYTF; D: NA; size: once; V: TRBV11-2; J: TRBJ1-2
DNA: TGCGCCAGCAGCTTGGAGCTAGCGGATGTCATTGAGCAGTTCTTC; CDR3: CASSLELADVIEQFF; D: TRBD2; size: NA; V: TRBV5-1; J: TRBJ2-1
DNA: TGTGCCAGCAGCTTTCAAGTAGCCGGGGAGCTGTTTTTT; CDR3: CASSFQVAGELFF; D: NA; size: NA; V: TRBV7-8; J: TRBJ2-2
DNA: TGTGCCTGGAGTCACACTTACAGAGGCAATCAGCCCCAGCATTTT; CDR3: CAWSHTYRGNQPQHF; D: NA; size: NA; V: TRBV30; J: TRBJ1-5
DNA: TGTGCCAGCAGCTTAGATCCTGCGGGAGATACGCAGTATTTT; CDR3: CASSLDPAGDTQYF; D: NA; size: NA; V: TRBV11-3; J: TRBJ2-3
DNA: TGTGCCAGCAGTTCCCCGGGACAGGGTTTGTACGAGCAGTACTTC; CDR3: CASSSPGQGLYEQYF; D: TRBD1; size: NA; V: TRBV6-6; J: TRBJ2-7
DNA: TGCAGCGTTGTTGCCGGGGGAAACACCGGGGAGCTGTTTTTT; CDR3: CSVVAGGNTGELFF; D: NA; size: NA; V: TRBV29-1; J: TRBJ2-2
DNA: TGTGCCAGCAGAAACGCGGGGATGGGCGAAGCTTTCTTT; CDR3: CASRNAGMGEAFF; D: NA; size: NA; V: TRBV6-5; J: TRBJ1-1
DNA: TGCGCCAGCAGCATCGCAGTGGACAGGTTAGACTCCCTCCACTTT; CDR3: CASSIAVDRLDSLHF; D: TRBD1; size: NA; V: TRBV5-1; J: TRBJ1-6
DNA: TGTGCCAGCAGTGTTATGGACAGCTACTCCTACGAGCAGTACTTC; CDR3: CASSVMDSYSYEQYF; D: NA; size: NA; V: TRBV6-1; J: TRBJ2-7
DNA: TGTGCCAGTAACCCAGCAGGGAACCCTGAAGCTTTCTTT; CDR3: CASNPAGNPEAFF; D: NA; size: NA; V: TRBV19; J: TRBJ1-1
DNA: TGTGCCAGTATACAGGGGCTAGGCGGAGGCTACACCTTC; CDR3: CASIQGLGGGYTF; D: TRBD1; size: few; V: TRBV2; J: TRBJ1-2
DNA: TGTGCCAGCAGTCCCTCTACAGGGTTGAGCAATCAGCCCCAGCATTTT; CDR3: CASSPSTGLSNQPQHF; D: NA; size: NA; V: TRBV27; J: TRBJ1-5
DNA: TGCAGCGTTGAAGTGGGACAGGGGTATGAAAAACTGTTTTTT; CDR3: CSVEVGQGYEKLFF; D: TRBD1; size: NA; V: TRBV29-1; J: TRBJ1-4
DNA: TGTGCCAGCAGTTTGACAGGGCCTAACTATGAAAAACTGTTTTTT; CDR3: CASSLTGPNYEKLFF; D: TRBD1; size: NA; V: TRBV28; J: TRBJ1-4
DNA: TGTGCCAGCAGCTTAAACCCAAGCGGGGGACTCACAGATACGCAGTATTTT; CDR3: CASSLNPSGGLTDTQYF; D: TRBD2; size: NA; V: TRBV7-6; J: TRBJ2-3
DNA: TGTGCCAGCAGTTTATCAAGTTTTTCGGGGAACACCGGGGAGCTGTTTTTT; CDR3: CASSLSSFSGNTGELFF; D: NA; size: NA; V: TRBV27; J: TRBJ2-2
DNA: TGTGCCAGCAGGGAGGGTCACTCCTACGAGCAGTACTTC; CDR3: CASREGHSYEQYF; D: NA; size: NA; V: TRBV13; J: TRBJ2-7
DNA: TGTGCCTGGAGCTCTGGGACAGTCGGTCAGCCCCAGCATTTT; CDR3: CAWSSGTVGQPQHF; D: TRBD1; size: NA; V: TRBV30; J: TRBJ1-5
DNA: TGCGCCAGCAGCAATATAGGCCTAGGGGGATATGGCTACACCTTC; CDR3: CASSNIGLGGYGYTF; D: NA; size: NA; V: TRBV10-2; J: TRBJ1-2
DNA: TGTGCCAGCAGCCCACAGGGACTGAACACTGAAGCTTTCTTT; CDR3: CASSPQGLNTEAFF; D: NA; size: NA; V: TRBV7-9; J: TRBJ1-1
DNA: TGTGCCAGTAGTACTGACAGGGACTCTGGAAACACCATATATTTT; CDR3: CASSTDRDSGNTIYF; D: TRBD1; size: NA; V: TRBV19; J: TRBJ1-3
DNA: TGTGCCAGCAGCCCGGACCTAAGGGGTTCACCCCTCCACTTT; CDR3: CASSPDLRGSPLHF; D: NA; size: NA; V: TRBV11-2; J: TRBJ1-6
DNA: TGTGCCAGCAGTTTTTTTGGGACAGGGAGGAACACCATATATTTT; CDR3: CASSFFGTGRNTIYF; D: TRBD1; size: NA; V: TRBV28; J: TRBJ1-3
DNA: TGCGCCAGCAGCCAACATCACGGGGGGGCGGGAACAGATACGCAGTATTTT; CDR3: CASSQHHGGAGTDTQYF; D: TRBD2; size: NA; V: TRBV4-1; J: TRBJ2-3
DNA: TGTGCCAGCAGTGAATCCCGGGGTGAAGCTTTCTTT; CDR3: CASSESRGEAFF; D: NA; size: NA; V: TRBV6-5; J: TRBJ1-1